This TCR beta chain is drawn from a study of shared clonotypes between healthy human individuals. In the study overall: Three plates each covered CD4 naive and memory; CD8 naive two, CD8 memory one.

CD8 memory was a combination that joined CD45RO+ cells with CCR7-negative CD45RA+ TemRA cells. V lost 7 bases, J lost 0 bases, and 15 bases lay in between. Germline V gene sequence: CDR1 MDHEN, CDR2 SYDVKM. The CDR3 sequence is 15 residues long. In the case of this clone: The antigen is undetermined.

Method: immunoSEQ multiplex PCR; TCRdb's copy keeps in-frame clones and lacks some. The sample holds 650,000 to 700,000 clones, roughly 87% seen once. Findings of the study overall: Sampling involved blood alone; tissue repertoires likely differ.

This clonotype was obtained from a man between 18 and 29 years old in good health. Some clones in this sample may be carry-over from other donors' samples. The sequenced sample consisted of memory CD8+ T cells from PBMCs. Subset meaning: CD45RO+ cells pooled with CCR7-negative TemRA cells. The J gene is TRBJ1-1, the V gene TRBV28, with a tentative D call TRBD1 (6 bases). The chain's CDR3 is CASTRDTGMNTEAFF. In DNA, the CDR3 is TGTGCCAGCACCCGGGACACCGGTATGAACACTGAAGCTTTCTTT.